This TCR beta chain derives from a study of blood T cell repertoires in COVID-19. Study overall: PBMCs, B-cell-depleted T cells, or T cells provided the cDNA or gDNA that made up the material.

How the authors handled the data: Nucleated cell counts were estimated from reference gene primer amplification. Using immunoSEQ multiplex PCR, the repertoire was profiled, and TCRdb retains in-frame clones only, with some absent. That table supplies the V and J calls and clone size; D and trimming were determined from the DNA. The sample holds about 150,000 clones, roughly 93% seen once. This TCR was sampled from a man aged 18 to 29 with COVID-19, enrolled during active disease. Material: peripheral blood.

Here the CDR3 DNA reads TGCAGCGTACAAACCGGGACATCAAATCAGCCCCAGCATTTT. Protein: CSVQTGTSNQPQHF. The rearrangement joins TRBV29-1 to TRBJ1-5; a weak D match, TRBD1 (6 bases). The germline CDR1 and CDR2 sequences are SQVTM and ANQGSEA. The CDR3 runs to 14 residues. Between the trimmed V and J ends, which lost 6 bases and 4 bases, there was a span of 16 bases.